This TCR beta chain was retrieved from a study of identical twins. General study points: Twin sharing of out-of-frame TCR alpha was underestimated by models in monozygotic pairs.

In regard to this clonotype: Its specificity is unknown. This may arise from a read error, as a much more abundant clone is one base away.

Healthy Caucasians were all of the donors. Germline CDR1 reads DFQATT; CDR2 reads SNEGSKA (reference sequence). The CDR3 is made up of 16 amino acids. A single record per CDR3 protein comes from TCRdb applying MiXCR to the 5' RACE reads. The sample holds hundreds of thousands of distinct CDR3 sequences, approximately 7% seen once. This sample was shared with a second study, whose subject was yellow fever vaccine responses in identical twins.

V is TRBV20-1 and J is TRBJ2-1; a weak D match, TRBD1 (7 bases). The origin of this receptor is a woman between 18 and 29 years old in good health. The sequenced sample was memory (CD45RO+) T cells sorted from blood. The CDR3 spells CCARDLGRGVINEQFF. The CDR3 nucleotides are TGCTGTGCTAGAGATCTGGGCAGGGGGGTAATCAATGAGCAGTTCTTC.